These 29 T cell receptor beta chains came from one sample sequenced in a study of blood T cells in healthy people across ages. The authors ran a second PCR of roughly 6 to 11 cycles using a sample-barcoded 5' primer and a J-beta primer mix. MiXCR, applied by TCRdb to the 5' RACE reads, yields one record per CDR3 protein. The sample consists of 250,000 to 300,000 distinct CDR3 sequences, roughly 29% of them appearing once. The sequenced material came from blood. These receptors were taken from a woman in her 70s in good health.

This chain links TRBV14 with TRBJ2-1, with D hard to call. Trimming shortened V by 1 base and J by 0 bases, and 13 bases separated the two germline ends. Germline values: CDR1 SGHDN, CDR2 FVKESK. The length of the CDR3 is 17 residues. CDR3 region: CASSQGLAASSYNEQFF. The CDR3 coding sequence is TGTGCCAGCAGCCAAGGGCTGGCAGCCAGCTCCTACAATGAGCAGTTCTTC. Drawing the rest from reference TRBV14 and TRBJ2-1, the complete variable domain is EAGVTQFPSHSVIEKGQTVTLRCDPISGHDNLYWYRRVMGKEIKFLLHFVKESKQDESGMPNNRFLAERTGGTYSTLKVQPAELEDSGVYFCASSQGLAASSYNEQFFGPGTRLTVL.

V gene TRBV5-5 combines with J gene TRBJ2-3; D gene unclear. The CDR3 is made up of 13 amino acids. The V gene's germline CDR1 is SGHKS and CDR2 YYEKEE (reference sequence). The V end was cut by 0 bases, the J end by 4 bases, with 6 bases between. The CDR3 reads CASSLDGSDTQYF. The CDR3 nucleotides read TGTGCCAGCAGCTTGGACGGATCAGATACGCAGTATTTT. Drawing the rest from reference TRBV5-5 and TRBJ2-3, the complete variable domain is DAGVTQSPTHLIKTRGQQVTLRCSPISGHKSVSWYQQVLGQGPQFIFQYYEKEERGRGNFPDRFSARQFPNYSSELNVNALLLGDSALYLCASSLDGSDTQYFGPGTRLTVL.

The chain is built from TRBV12-1 and TRBJ2-5; the table's D call TRBD1 went unverified against the DNA. The J call could be wrong; TRBJ2-7 is a better fit for the DNA end. TRBV12-1 is noted as a pseudogene. The CDR3 is made up of 16 amino acids. This CDR3 is CASSSTIRTETYEQYF. DNA of the CDR3: TGTGCCAGCAGCTCCACAATAAGGACAGAGACCTACGAGCAGTACTTC.

In this sample, this clonotype turned up a few times. The rearrangement uses TRBV6-5 and TRBJ1-1; D is unresolved. CDR3 length: 14 amino acids. Germline-derived CDR1 and CDR2 are MNHEY and SVGAGI. V was cut by 0 bases and J by 8 bases, with 13 bases left in between. The CDR3 reads CASSYSWAAIEAFF. DNA for the CDR3: TGTGCCAGCAGTTACTCGTGGGCAGCCATAGAAGCTTTCTTT.

This chain links TRBV7-2 with TRBJ2-5, with 7 bases lining up with TRBD2. The tail of the sequence fits TRBJ2-1 better, so the J call may be wrong. The CDR3 extends over 16 amino acids. Germline CDR1 reads SGHTA; CDR2 reads FQGNSA. CDR3 nucleotides: TGTGCCAGCAGCTTGCATGCTGGTGGGGGGGTCTATGAGCAGTTCTTC. This sequence encodes CASSLHAGGGVYEQFF.

The chain uses TRBV6-5 and TRBJ1-2; D perhaps matches TRBD1 (5 bases). Germline V CDR1 and CDR2: MNHEY, SVGAGI. Trimming cost V 2 bases and J 3 bases, with 13 bases left between them. The CDR3 runs to 15 residues. The CDR3 DNA follows: TGTGCCAGCAGTTACCAGGGCGGGGGTGACTATGGCTACACCTTC. Its translation: CASSYQGGGDYGYTF.

This clonotype has more than one count but fewer than ten. The chain carries TRBV3-1 and TRBJ2-5; TRBD2 is a possible D gene (5 bases). V shed 4 bases and J shed 11 bases, with 17 bases lying between them. In germline, CDR1 is LGHDT, CDR2 YNNKEL (reference sequence). This CDR3 spans 13 amino acids. The CDR3 region is CASSRGRGTAQYF. CDR3 bases: TGTGCCAGCAGCCGCGGTCGGGGAACTGCGCAGTACTTC.

This clonotype has a handful of counts. Since no conserved phenylalanine or tryptophan closes the CDR3, a read error is the likely cause. The J gene is TRBJ2-7, the V gene TRBV4-1; D gene unclear. Germline values: CDR1 MGHRA, CDR2 YSYEKL. The CDR3 length is 14 residues. In DNA form, the CDR3 reads TGCGCCGGCAGCCAATTCCCCGGAAGTAGCGAGCAGTACCTC. Translating it yields CAGSQFPGSSEQYL.

The CDR3 protein is CASSSTTGLAGGADTQYF. CDR3 DNA sequence: TGCGCCAGCAGCTCCACCACAGGGCTAGCAGGGGGGGCAGATACGCAGTATTTT. This chain joins TRBV5-1 and TRBJ2-3; D may match TRBD1 or TRBD2 (7 bases each). The V end lost 3 bases, the J end lost 4 bases, and 24 bases lay between the germline ends. The CDR3 runs 18 residues. Germline CDR1 and CDR2: SGHRS and YFSETQ.

The V gene is TRBV20-1, the J gene TRBJ2-1, with a tentative D call TRBD2 (5 bases). V was pared by 5 bases and J by 1 base, with 18 bases between. The germline gives CDR1 DFQATT, CDR2 SNEGSKA (reference sequence). The CDR3 spans 16 residues. CDR3 sequence reads: CSAPPYGKGSYNEQFF. The CDR3 region has the DNA TGCAGTGCTCCCCCGTACGGGAAGGGTTCCTACAATGAGCAGTTCTTC.

This clonotype was counted between two and nine times. The chain carries TRBV19 and TRBJ1-1; tentatively, D is TRBD1 (6 bases). This CDR3 has 15 residues. Germline CDR1 LNHDA, CDR2 SQIVND (reference sequence). Deletions cut 4 bases from V and 1 base from J, with 13 bases between. CDR3 sequence reads: CASSKTGLGNTEAFF. For the CDR3, the DNA is TGTGCCAGTAGTAAAACAGGGTTAGGGAACACTGAAGCTTTCTTT.

This chain links TRBV28 with TRBJ2-7; either TRBD1 or TRBD2 may fit D (5 bases each). Germline CDR1 and CDR2: MDHEN and SYDVKM. The CDR3 spans 13 residues. Between the trimmed V and J ends, which lost 3 bases and 10 bases, there was a span of 16 bases. The CDR3 DNA follows: TGTGCCAGCAGTTTTCGGGACCGTCGTATACAGTACTTC. Protein: CASSFRDRRIQYF.

The chain combines TRBV2 with TRBJ2-2; possibly TRBD1 or TRBD2 for D (5 bases each). The CDR3 totals 15 residues. Per the germline V gene, CDR1 is SNHLY and CDR2 is FYNNEI. V was pared by 6 bases and J by 3 bases, with 14 bases between. The CDR3 DNA is TGTGCCAGCAGGGGAGATGAAGGGGACACCGGGGAGCTGTTTTTT. Translating gives CASRGDEGDTGELFF.

This clonotype was observed a single time. CDR3 amino acids: CASSTGQGADYGYTF. The CDR3 bases are TGTGCCAGCAGCACCGGACAGGGGGCCGACTATGGCTACACCTTC. The J gene is TRBJ1-2, the V gene TRBV27; 11 bases are a match to TRBD1. This CDR3 contains 15 residues. With V trimmed by 6 bases and J by 3 bases, 6 bases remained unmatched. CDR1 and CDR2 (germline): MNHEY, SMNVEV (reference sequence).

This clonotype was recorded a few times. A junction end diverges from the germline sequence, so it may reflect a read error. The chain joins TRBV5-1 to TRBJ2-5; 8 nucleotides align to TRBD2. The CDR3 consists of 16 residues. CDR1 is SGHRS, CDR2 YFSETQ, per germline. CDR3 DNA sequence: TGCGCCAGCAGCTTGACCCCGACTAGCGCCCAAGAGACCCGGTACTTC. As protein: CASSLTPTSAQETRYF.

The sample holds a few counts of this clonotype. The genes are TRBV10-3 and TRBJ1-6; D remains unclear. V was trimmed by 5 bases and J by 6 bases, leaving 11 bases between them. CDR1 and CDR2 from the germline V gene are ENHRY and SYGVKD. The CDR3 extends over 14 amino acids. The CDR3 DNA follows: TGTGCCATCAGTTCTAGGGAGGGTAATTCACCCCTCCACTTT. As protein: CAISSREGNSPLHF.

The chain links TRBV20-1 to TRBJ1-5; no definite D call. CDR3 length: 12 amino acids. CDR1 DFQATT and CDR2 SNEGSKA come from the germline V gene (reference sequence). V was cut by 0 bases and J by 11 bases, with 11 bases left in between. The CDR3 protein is CSARDRLGTQHF. In nucleotides, the CDR3 is TGCAGTGCTAGAGATCGATTGGGGACCCAGCATTTT.

The chain couples TRBV18 to TRBJ1-2, with TRBD1 as a possible D gene (5 bases). V was trimmed by 5 bases and J by 4 bases, leaving 11 bases between them. The CDR3 spans 13 residues. Per germline, CDR1 KGHSH and CDR2 LQKENI. The DNA of the CDR3 is TGTGCCAGCTCAGGGGCAGGGACCTATGGCTACACCTTC. Translating it yields CASSGAGTYGYTF.

This chain connects TRBV7-2 to TRBJ1-2; D is unresolved. Germline loops: CDR1 SGHTA, CDR2 FQGNSA. Between the trimmed V and J ends, which lost 1 base and 4 bases, there was a span of 7 bases. This CDR3 is 13 amino acids long. The CDR3 region has the DNA TGTGCCAGCAGCTTAGGCAGGTCCTATGGCTACACCTTC. As protein: CASSLGRSYGYTF. Variable domain in full (rest from reference TRBV7-2 and TRBJ1-2): GAGVSQSPSNKVTEKGKDVELRCDPISGHTALYWYRQSLGQGLEFLIYFQGNSAPDKSGLPSDRFSAERTGGSVSTLTIQRTQQEDSAVYLCASSLGRSYGYTFGSGTRLTVV.

The chain is built from TRBV7-8 and TRBJ2-7, with D possibly matching TRBD1 (5 bases). This CDR3 has 13 residues. Per the germline V gene, CDR1 is SGHVS and CDR2 is FQNEAQ. With 2 bases removed from V and 5 bases from J, the gap between germline ends came to 10 bases. The CDR3 protein is CASSLTGINEQYF. The DNA of the CDR3 is TGTGCCAGCAGCTTAACAGGTATCAACGAGCAGTACTTC.

The rearrangement links TRBV4-1 to TRBJ2-7; 13 bases agree with TRBD2. CDR3 size: 17 residues. Germline V gene lookup returns CDR1 MGHRA and CDR2 YSYEKL. The V and J ends lost 1 base and 4 bases, in that order; junction bases with no gene match: 7. The DNA for the CDR3 is TGCGCCAGCAGCCAAGCTCGGACTAGCGGGAGATGGTACGAGCAGTACTTC. It encodes CASSQARTSGRWYEQYF.

CDR3 region: CASSSSGNQLQAYGYTF. The CDR3 region has the DNA TGTGCCAGCAGTTCATCAGGAAACCAGCTGCAGGCCTATGGCTACACCTTC. The chain joins TRBV6-6 to TRBJ1-2, with D hard to call. V lost 4 bases to trimming and J lost 4 bases, with 22 bases between them. Per the germline V gene, CDR1 is MNHNY and CDR2 is SVGAGI (reference sequence). CDR3 length: 17 residues.

V and J are TRBV7-9 and TRBJ2-1; 9 bases agree with TRBD1. V shed 3 bases and J 3 bases; nucleotides not matched to a gene: 0. The CDR3 has 14 residues. Per the germline V gene, CDR1 is SEHNR and CDR2 is FQNEAQ (reference sequence). The CDR3 nucleotides read TGTGCCAGCAGCTTGACAGGGGGCTACAATGAGCAGTTCTTC. The encoded protein is CASSLTGGYNEQFF.

The V call is TRBV4-1, the J call TRBJ1-4; 7 bases are shared with TRBD1. The CDR3 sequence is 15 residues long. Per germline, CDR1 MGHRA and CDR2 YSYEKL. V lost 3 bases, J lost 4 bases, and 5 bases stayed unmatched. CDR3 region: CASSHPTGINEKLFF. The CDR3 DNA reads as TGCGCCAGCAGCCACCCGACAGGGATTAATGAAAAACTGTTTTTT.

The chain is built from TRBV20-1 and TRBJ1-1, with no clear D. Germline-derived CDR1 and CDR2 are DFQATT and SNEGSKA (reference sequence). The CDR3 contains 11 residues. The germline V and J ends were trimmed by 1 base and 2 bases, with 2 bases remaining between them. This chain's CDR3 is CSARVNTEAFF. CDR3 in DNA: TGCAGTGCTAGAGTTAACACTGAAGCTTTCTTT.

Many counts were recorded for this clonotype. The chain recombines TRBV5-1 with TRBJ2-4; D not resolved. The CDR3 is 14 residues long. Germline CDR1 and CDR2: SGHRS and YFSETQ. Between the trimmed V and J ends, which lost 3 bases and 0 bases, there was a span of 7 bases. DNA of the CDR3: TGCGCCAGCAGCTCGGACCTAGCCAAAAACATTCAGTACTTC. Amino acid sequence: CASSSDLAKNIQYF.

At least ten counts were recorded for this clonotype. V usage is TRBV10-3 and J usage is TRBJ2-5; D is perhaps TRBD1 or TRBD2 (5 bases each). CDR3 length equals 14 residues. Between the trimmed V and J ends, which lost 6 bases and 1 base, there was a span of 12 bases. Per the germline V gene, CDR1 is ENHRY and CDR2 is SYGVKD. The CDR3, as DNA: TGTGCCATCAGGGGGGACCTTCCCCAAGAGACCCAGTACTTC. This encodes CAIRGDLPQETQYF.

The genes are TRBV20-1 and TRBJ1-1; D is uncertain. The ends were cut back, 5 bases at V and 0 bases at J, with 7 bases in the middle. This CDR3 is 12 amino acids long. The germline V gene encodes CDR1 DFQATT and CDR2 SNEGSKA (reference sequence). In DNA, the CDR3 is TGCAGTGCTCCTCAGATGAACACTGAAGCTTTCTTT. Translation: CSAPQMNTEAFF.

Only a few counts were recorded for this clonotype. The CDR3 DNA reads TGCGCCAGCAGCCAAGACGGCGGGAGGGTTTACAATGAGCAGTTCTTC. This sequence encodes CASSQDGGRVYNEQFF. The rearrangement links TRBV4-3 to TRBJ2-1, with 9 bases matching TRBD2. Germline values: CDR1 LGHNA, CDR2 YSLEER. The CDR3 consists of 16 residues. Germline trimming cut 0 bases from V and 4 bases from J; bases unmatched to any gene: 4.